This T cell receptor beta chain was recorded in a study of T cell changes during pregnancy in multiple sclerosis. V gave up 3 bases and J gave up 0 bases, with 11 bases separating them. Germline V gives CDR1 SGHRS, CDR2 YFSETQ. The CDR3 consists of 15 residues. The data were produced by immunoSEQ multiplex PCR, yet TCRdb's version contains in-frame clones alone and is incomplete. This sample carries 93,000 or so clones, 92% of them seen once, and the ten largest clones take 0.9% to 0.95%. V and J are TRBV5-1 and TRBJ2-3; D is possibly TRBD2 (6 bases). Specimen: peripheral blood, collected after pregnancy. This receptor was taken from a female donor with multiple sclerosis, enrolled in a pregnancy study. CDR3 sequence: CASSWASESTDTQYF. In DNA, the CDR3 is TGCGCCAGCAGCTGGGCTAGCGAGAGCACAGATACGCAGTATTTT. Combining the CDR3 with reference TRBV5-1 and TRBJ2-3 gives the whole variable domain KAGVTQTPRYLIKTRGQQVTLSCSPISGHRSVSWYQQTPGQGLQFLFEYFSETQRNKGNFPGRFSGRQFSNSRSEMNVSTLELGDSALYLCASSWASESTDTQYFGPGTRLTVL.